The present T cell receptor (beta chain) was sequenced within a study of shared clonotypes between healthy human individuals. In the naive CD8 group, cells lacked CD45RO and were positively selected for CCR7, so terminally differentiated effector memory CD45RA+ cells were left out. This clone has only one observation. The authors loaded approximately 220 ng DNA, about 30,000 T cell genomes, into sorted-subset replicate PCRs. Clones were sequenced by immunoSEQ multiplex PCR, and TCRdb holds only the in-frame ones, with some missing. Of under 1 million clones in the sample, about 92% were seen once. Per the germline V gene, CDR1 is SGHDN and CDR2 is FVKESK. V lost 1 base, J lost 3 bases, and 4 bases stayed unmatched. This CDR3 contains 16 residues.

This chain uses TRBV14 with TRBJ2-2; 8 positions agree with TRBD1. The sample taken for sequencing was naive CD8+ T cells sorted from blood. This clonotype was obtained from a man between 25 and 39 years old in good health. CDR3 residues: CASSQGTGTDTGELFF. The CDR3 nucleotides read TGTGCCAGCAGCCAAGGGACAGGGACCGACACCGGGGAGCTGTTTTTT.